What follows are 18 T cell receptor beta chains derived from one specimen sequenced in a study of PD-1 blockade in classical Hodgkin lymphoma. Profiled with immunoSEQ multiplex PCR; TCRdb holds only in-frame clones, not every one. Of some 10,000 clones detected, 80% to 85% appear once; the ten largest clones hold approximately 39%. Every patient was affected by relapse after autologous stem cell transplantation, while exposure to brentuximab vedotin was not uniform. From thawed PBMCs, CD8+ T cells were isolated by magnetic negative selection. Here the sequenced sample was CD8+ T cells from blood, taken at baseline. These receptors came from a human donor with classical Hodgkin lymphoma.

J is TRBJ1-6 and V is TRBV4-2, with 10 nucleotides matching TRBD1. CDR1 LGHNA and CDR2 YNFKEQ come from the germline V gene. V lost 4 bases, J lost 4 bases, and 19 bases stayed unmatched. CDR3 size: 21 residues. This CDR3 reads CASSPSPIRDRGRGYNSPLHF. The DNA for the CDR3 is TGTGCCAGCAGCCCATCCCCCATCCGGGACAGGGGACGGGGGTATAATTCACCCCTCCACTTT.

The chain links TRBV4-1 to TRBJ1-2; possible D gene TRBD1, 5 bases. Germline V lookup: CDR1 MGHRA, CDR2 YSYEKL. V lost 0 bases to trimming and J lost 2 bases, with 10 bases between them. The CDR3 loop spans 15 amino acids. The CDR3 sequence: CASSQEEGRNYGYTF. DNA for the CDR3: TGCGCCAGCAGCCAAGAAGAGGGGCGAAACTATGGCTACACCTTC.

CDR3 residues: CASSVDGRAPYNEQFF. The CDR3 DNA is TGTGCCAGCAGCGTAGACGGGAGGGCCCCCTACAATGAGCAGTTCTTC. The chain carries TRBV9 and TRBJ2-1, with 8 nucleotides matching TRBD2. Germline-derived CDR1 and CDR2 are SGDLS and YYNGEE. V lost 0 bases, J lost 2 bases, and 4 bases stayed unmatched. The CDR3 loop spans 16 amino acids.

The V call is TRBV7-2, the J call TRBJ1-3; D is ambiguous. The CDR3 has 17 residues. From germline, CDR1 is SGHTA and CDR2 FQGNSA. Trimming pared 0 bases from V and 0 bases from J, leaving 12 bases between. CDR3 DNA: TGTGCCAGCAGCTTAGCCGCCCACACGACCTCTGGAAACACCATATATTTT. Amino acid sequence: CASSLAAHTTSGNTIYF.

This chain joins TRBV28 and TRBJ1-5, with 8 nucleotides matching TRBD1. Germline V gene sequence: CDR1 MDHEN, CDR2 SYDVKM. The CDR3 is 19 amino acids. Trimming cost V 4 bases and J 4 bases; bases outside gene matches: 18. CDR3 residues: CASSSVSRGLSFPNQPQHF. The CDR3 DNA is TGTGCCAGCAGTTCGGTGAGCAGGGGGCTATCTTTTCCTAATCAGCCCCAGCATTTT.

The CDR3, as DNA: TGTGCCATCAGTGAGTCGATTTTTGGACAGGGGGAGGCCAACGTCCTGACTTTC. Translating gives CAISESIFGQGEANVLTF. The V call is TRBV10-3, the J call TRBJ2-6; 10 bases are shared with TRBD1. Looked up from germline, CDR1 is ENHRY and CDR2 is SYGVKD. The ends lost 0 bases at V and 6 bases at J; junction bases unmatched: 8. This CDR3 is built from 18 residues.

This rearrangement joins TRBV11-2 to TRBJ2-7; TRBD1 might be the D (6 bases). This CDR3 comprises 15 residues. CDR1 and CDR2 from the germline V gene are SGHAT and FQNNGV. Trimming cost V 6 bases and J 0 bases, with 15 bases left between them. The CDR3 sequence is CASSNLGQISYEQYF. CDR3 DNA: TGTGCCAGCAGTAATTTAGGACAGATCTCCTACGAGCAGTACTTC.

The rearrangement links TRBV4-1 to TRBJ2-7; 8 positions agree with TRBD2. Per germline, CDR1 MGHRA and CDR2 YSYEKL. The CDR3 extends over 14 amino acids. Trimming cost V 1 base and J 3 bases; bases outside gene matches: 2. The CDR3 reads CASSQGAGGYEQYF. In DNA form, the CDR3 reads TGCGCCAGCAGCCAAGGGGCGGGGGGCTACGAGCAGTACTTC.

The rearrangement uses TRBV11-2 and TRBJ2-7; unclear D gene. This CDR3 spans 14 amino acids. Germline values: CDR1 SGHAT, CDR2 FQNNGV. V was clipped by 2 bases and J by 4 bases, with 12 bases between them. Here the CDR3 reads CASSLYRQPYEQYF. The CDR3 DNA reads TGTGCCAGCAGCTTATACCGCCAGCCATACGAGCAGTACTTC.

This chain uses TRBV19 with TRBJ2-1, with 7 bases that match TRBD2. Trimming took 5 bases from V and 7 from J; bases not matched to a gene: 5. Germline V CDR1 and CDR2: LNHDA, SQIVND (reference sequence). This CDR3 contains 13 residues. The CDR3 coding sequence is TGTGCCAGTAGTCTCGGACTAGTAAATGAGCAGTTCTTC. It is translated as CASSLGLVNEQFF.

The chain has TRBV28 and TRBJ1-2; D is perhaps TRBD1 (5 bases). V was pared by 5 bases and J by 8 bases, with 27 bases between. Germline CDR1 reads MDHEN; CDR2 reads SYDVKM. This CDR3 contains 17 residues. The CDR3 DNA is TGTGCCAGCAGTCCAATGTTTACGACAGTATGGACCTCGGGCTACACCTTC. It yields the protein CASSPMFTTVWTSGYTF.

The chain recombines TRBV30 with TRBJ2-5; D perhaps matches TRBD2 (7 bases). With the DNA end fitting TRBJ2-7 better, the J assignment may be wrong. CDR3 length: 16 residues. From germline, CDR1 is GTSNPN and CDR2 SVGIG (reference sequence). The CDR3 protein is CAWRSGGLADYYEQYF. CDR3 in DNA: TGTGCCTGGCGGAGTGGGGGGCTAGCGGATTACTACGAGCAGTACTTC.

A few counts support this clone. V gene TRBV10-3 combines with J gene TRBJ2-7, with D possibly matching TRBD1 (5 bases). There are 14 residues in the CDR3. V lost 4 bases to trimming and J lost 5 bases, with 15 bases between them. In germline, CDR1 is ENHRY, CDR2 SYGVKD. This CDR3 reads CAISGPDSLDEQYF. CDR3 sequence (DNA): TGTGCCATCAGTGGTCCCGACAGCCTTGACGAGCAGTACTTC.

The chain recombines TRBV19 with TRBJ2-2, with unresolved D. In germline, CDR1 is LNHDA, CDR2 SQIVND (reference sequence). Trimming took 1 base from V and 7 from J, leaving 16 bases between them. The CDR3 is 16 residues long. The DNA of the CDR3 is TGTGCCAGTAGTATAGTTTACGGCGGTGGTAACGGGGAGCTGTTTTTT. Its protein is CASSIVYGGGNGELFF.

The genes are TRBV19 and TRBJ2-7, with TRBD1 as a possible D gene (6 bases). The CDR3 has 15 residues. CDR1 and CDR2 from the germline V gene are LNHDA and SQIVND (reference sequence). V was trimmed by 3 bases and J by 3 bases, leaving 15 bases between them. CDR3 sequence: CASSISAGERYEQYF. In nucleotides, the CDR3 is TGTGCCAGTAGTATTTCGGCAGGGGAACGCTACGAGCAGTACTTC.

This chain links TRBV19 with TRBJ2-5; D gene unclear. Germline V gives CDR1 LNHDA, CDR2 SQIVND (reference sequence). The V and J ends lost 6 bases and 4 bases respectively, with 3 bases between them. This CDR3 comprises 10 residues. The CDR3 DNA follows: TGTGCCAGTAGGGGAGAGACCCAGTACTTC. Its translation: CASRGETQYF. The full variable domain, its missing parts supplied by reference TRBV19 and TRBJ2-5, is DGGITQSPKYLFRKEGQNVTLSCEQNLNHDAMYWYRQDPGQGLRLIYYSQIVNDFQKGDIAEGYSVSREKKESFPLTVTSAQKNPTAFYLCASRGETQYFGPGTRLLVL.

This chain joins TRBV4-3 and TRBJ2-3; D remains unclear. Germline V CDR1 and CDR2: LGHNA, YSLEER. Trimming pared 0 bases from V and 4 bases from J, leaving 8 bases between. This CDR3 is 14 amino acids long. Here the CDR3 DNA reads TGCGCCAGCAGCCAAGATCCTAGGGCAGATACGCAGTATTTT. Protein sequence: CASSQDPRADTQYF.

The chain couples TRBV2 to TRBJ2-1; 9 bases map to TRBD2. V dropped 9 bases and J dropped 0; count of bases not matched to a gene: 3. The germline gives CDR1 SNHLY, CDR2 FYNNEI. The CDR3 extends over 14 amino acids. This CDR3 is CARSGRISYNEQFF. The DNA of the CDR3 is TGTGCCAGGAGCGGGAGGATCTCCTACAATGAGCAGTTCTTC. The whole variable domain, filled in from reference TRBV2 and TRBJ2-1, reads EPEVTQTPSHQVTQMGQEVILRCVPISNHLYFYWYRQILGQKVEFLVSFYNNEISEKSEIFDDQFSVERPDGSNFTLKIRSTKLEDSAMYFCARSGRISYNEQFFGPGTRLTVL.